These T cell receptor beta chains were read from a single sample in a study of identical twins. One entry per CDR3 protein, called by TCRdb with MiXCR from the 5' RACE reads. This sample has 1.5 million to 2 million distinct CDR3 sequences; 25% to 35% occur once, and the top ten carry around 0.25%. The specimen sequenced was cord blood. These receptors were collected from a newborn girl in good health. CDR3s include the opening cysteine and the closing phenylalanine or tryptophan. Fields, in order: V gene, D gene, J gene, CDR3 length, clone size, CDR3 protein, CDR3 DNA. A D gene is named only where the DNA matches it firmly. Clone size is not always given. Where it is, it says once, few, many or a class for expanded clones.

>TRBV25-1|.|TRBJ2-5|14|few
CASRRGPYQETQYF
TGTGCCAGCAGGCGTGGTCCGTACCAAGAGACCCAGTACTTC
>TRBV7-6|TRBD2|TRBJ2-1|16|.
CASTVGLAEDYNEQFF
TGTGCCAGCACCGTGGGACTAGCAGAAGATTACAATGAGCAGTTCTTC
>TRBV28|.|TRBJ2-1|13|.
CATQKFRADEQFF
TGTGCCACCCAGAAATTTCGGGCCGATGAGCAGTTCTTC
>TRBV6-5|TRBD2|TRBJ2-2|13|.
CASIVAGAGELFF
TGTGCCAGCATCGTAGCGGGCGCCGGGGAGCTGTTTTTT
>TRBV6-1|.|TRBJ2-1|14|.
CASRIGGAQNEQFF
TGTGCCAGCAGGATAGGGGGGGCGCAGAATGAGCAGTTCTTC
>TRBV24-1|.|TRBJ1-2|14|many
CATSDPTGTGGYTF
TGTGCCACCAGTGATCCGACAGGAACAGGTGGCTACACCTTC
>TRBV21-1|.|TRBJ2-5|18|.
CASSKEDPDRNVQETQYF
TGTGCCAGCAGCAAAGAGGATCCGGACAGGAACGTGCAAGAGACCCAGTACTTC
>TRBV12-3/TRBV12-4|TRBD2|TRBJ2-5|14|.
CATRERTSGGTQYF
TGTGCCACCCGTGAGCGGACTAGCGGGGGCACCCAGTACTTC
>TRBV6-2/TRBV6-3|.|TRBJ2-3|12|.
CASSYSVDTQYF
TGTGCCAGCAGTTACTCAGTGGATACGCAGTATTTT
>TRBV15|.|TRBJ1-4|16|few
CATSTRLQGVGEKLFF
TGTGCCACCAGCACCCGGTTACAGGGAGTGGGAGAAAAACTGTTTTTT
>TRBV27|.|TRBJ2-1|19|few
CASSLIPRVSGSSYNEQFF
TGTGCCAGCAGTTTAATCCCCCGGGTTAGCGGAAGCTCCTACAATGAGCAGTTCTTC
>TRBV29-1|.|TRBJ1-1|13|.
CSVLDSLNTEAFF
TGCAGCGTGCTTGACAGTTTGAACACTGAAGCTTTCTTT
>TRBV4-1|.|TRBJ2-1|15|.
CASSQEEGLYNEQFF
TGCGCCAGCAGCCAAGAGGAGGGGCTCTACAATGAGCAGTTCTTC
>TRBV9|.|TRBJ2-7|14|.
CASSVDSDNYEQYF
TGTGCCAGCAGCGTAGATTCGGACAACTACGAGCAGTACTTC
>TRBV10-3|.|TRBJ2-5|17|.
CAISESIVGLPGDEQYF
TGTGCCATCAGTGAGTCGATCGTAGGACTCCCGGGTGATGAGCAGTACTTC
>TRBV20-1|.|TRBJ2-5|13|.
CSARKDTLETQYF
TGCAGTGCTAGGAAGGACACGTTAGAGACCCAGTACTTC
>TRBV28|.|TRBJ1-2|13|once
CAGSNYILGGYTF
TGTGCCGGTAGTAATTACATTTTAGGTGGCTACACCTTC
>TRBV5-1|.|TRBJ1-2|15|.
CASSLEERGGYGYTF
TGCGCCAGCAGCTTGGAAGAAAGGGGGGGATATGGCTACACCTTC
>TRBV28|TRBD1|TRBJ2-1|15|few
CASSFPGTGQGEQFF
TGTGCCAGCAGTTTCCCCGGGACAGGGCAAGGTGAGCAGTTCTTC
>TRBV29-1|.|TRBJ1-2|16|many
CSVDLLSVGFNYGYTF
TGCAGCGTTGACCTCTTGTCCGTCGGGTTCAACTATGGCTACACCTTC
>TRBV5-6|TRBD1|TRBJ2-7|14|few
CASSWRQGGYEQYF
TGTGCCAGCAGCTGGAGACAGGGGGGCTACGAGCAGTACTTC
>TRBV10-3|.|TRBJ2-5|13|.
CAISERLQETQYF
TGTGCCATCAGTGAGCGGCTCCAAGAGACCCAGTACTTC
>TRBV29-1|.|TRBJ1-1|12|.
CSAREYGVKAFF
TGCAGCGCCAGAGAATACGGGGTTAAAGCTTTCTTT
>TRBV4-2|TRBD1|TRBJ2-5|15|few
CASSPWTGGRETQYF
TGTGCCAGCAGCCCATGGACAGGGGGGAGGGAGACCCAGTACTTC
>TRBV7-2|TRBD1|TRBJ1-1|15|.
CASSLAAGGSTEAFF
TGTGCCAGCAGCTTAGCCGCAGGGGGCAGTACTGAAGCTTTCTTT
>TRBV6-2/TRBV6-3|TRBD1|TRBJ1-5|15|many
CASSSPGQGNQPQHF
TGTGCCAGCAGTTCCCCGGGACAGGGCAATCAGCCCCAGCATTTT
>TRBV19|.|TRBJ2-7|14|.
CASSPWDTIYEQYF
TGTGCCAGTAGTCCATGGGACACTATCTACGAGCAGTACTTC
>TRBV27|TRBD1|TRBJ1-6|17|few
CASKPDRASSYNSPLHF
TGTGCCAGCAAGCCGGACAGGGCGAGCTCCTATAATTCACCCCTCCACTTT
>TRBV30|.|TRBJ1-1|13|.
CAWSVTVNTEAFF
TGTGCCTGGAGTGTGACAGTGAACACTGAAGCTTTCTTT
>TRBV6-2/TRBV6-3|.|TRBJ2-3|12|many
CASSYFTGTQYF
TGTGCCAGCAGTTACTTCACCGGTACGCAGTATTTT
>TRBV29-1|.|TRBJ1-1|12|few
CSAGAKNTEAFF
TGCAGCGCAGGGGCGAAGAACACTGAAGCTTTCTTT
>TRBV20-1|.|TRBJ2-1|14|.
CSASDGPSYNEQFF
TGCAGTGCTAGTGACGGGCCCTCCTACAATGAGCAGTTCTTC
>TRBV2|.|TRBJ1-1|12|.
CAGKGMAVEAFF
TGTGCCGGCAAGGGTATGGCAGTTGAAGCTTTCTTT
>TRBV20-1|TRBD1|TRBJ1-2|14|few
CSATSDRVAYGYTF
TGCAGTGCTACATCGGACAGGGTGGCTTATGGCTACACCTTC
>TRBV5-6|.|TRBJ2-3|15|.
CASSWDGPSTDTQYF
TGTGCCAGCAGCTGGGACGGCCCTAGCACAGATACGCAGTATTTT
>TRBV20-1|TRBD2|TRBJ2-7|14|few
CSASPLSGAYEQYF
TGCAGTGCTAGCCCCCTTAGCGGGGCCTACGAGCAGTACTTC
>TRBV12-3/TRBV12-4|TRBD1|TRBJ2-7|19|.
CASSFTVGQGRPHRDEQYF
TGTGCCAGCAGTTTTACTGTCGGACAGGGGAGACCGCATAGAGACGAGCAGTACTTC
>TRBV20-1|.|TRBJ1-1|9|.
CSVGGKAFF
TGCAGTGTAGGAGGTAAAGCTTTCTTT
>TRBV20-1|TRBD1|TRBJ1-5|14|.
CSAQAGGGNQPQHF
TGCAGTGCTCAGGCAGGGGGAGGCAATCAGCCCCAGCATTTT
>TRBV29-1|TRBD1|TRBJ1-2|13|few
CSVVRGPGYGYTF
TGCAGCGTTGTCAGGGGGCCGGGCTATGGCTACACCTTC
>TRBV30|.|TRBJ1-2|11|.
CAWSLSYGYTF
TGTGCCTGGAGCCTCAGCTATGGCTACACCTTC
>TRBV11-1|TRBD2|TRBJ2-3|17|.
CASSVNGAGAVTDTEYF
TGTGCCAGCAGCGTTAACGGAGCGGGAGCGGTCACAGATACGGAGTATTTT
>TRBV4-1|.|TRBJ1-4|12|few
CASSRHNEKLFF
TGTGCCAGCAGCCGACATAATGAAAAACTGTTTTTT
>TRBV7-2|.|TRBJ1-2|15|.
CASSLVTGKGYGYTF
TGTGCCAGCAGCTTAGTCACAGGGAAGGGCTATGGCTACACCTTC
>TRBV27|.|TRBJ2-2|13|.
CASRQGHTGELFF
TGTGCCAGCAGACAGGGACACACCGGGGAGCTGTTTTTT
>TRBV12-3/TRBV12-4|TRBD1|TRBJ2-7|14|.
CASSFWDRGAEQYF
TGTGCCAGCAGTTTTTGGGACAGGGGGGCCGAGCAGTACTTC
>TRBV6-1|TRBD2|TRBJ2-3|16|.
CASSEAGSGIGGTQYF
TGTGCCAGCAGTGAAGCAGGTAGCGGGATAGGCGGTACGCAGTATTTT
>TRBV6-6|TRBD2|TRBJ2-7|14|.
CASRGASGRTEQYF
TGTGCCAGCAGAGGGGCTAGCGGGAGAACCGAGCAGTACTTC
>TRBV5-4|TRBD1|TRBJ2-7|14|.
CASSWGQGGNEQYF
TGTGCCAGCAGCTGGGGACAGGGGGGCAATGAGCAGTACTTC
>TRBV5-1|.|TRBJ2-1|15|.
CASSLAESRNNEQFF
TGCGCCAGCAGCTTGGCGGAGAGTAGGAACAATGAGCAGTTCTTC
>TRBV20-1|.|TRBJ1-2|17|few
CSARDPSGGGANYGYTF
TGCAGTGCTAGAGACCCGTCAGGTGGGGGAGCTAACTATGGCTACACCTTC
>TRBV4-2|TRBD2|TRBJ2-7|18|few
CASSEAGTSGFRTYEQYF
TGTGCCAGCAGCGAAGCCGGGACTAGCGGGTTCAGGACCTACGAGCAGTACTTC
>TRBV7-9|TRBD1|TRBJ2-7|14|many
CASSRGQGGYEQYF
TGTGCCAGCAGCCGGGGACAGGGTGGTTACGAGCAGTACTTC
>TRBV4-1|.|TRBJ2-1|17|.
CASSQEPNRGPYNEQFF
TGCGCCAGCAGCCAAGAACCTAACCGGGGGCCTTACAATGAGCAGTTCTTC
>TRBV7-9|TRBD1|TRBJ1-4|14|.
CASSNRGGGEKLFF
TGTGCCAGCAGCAACAGGGGAGGTGGTGAAAAACTGTTTTTT
>TRBV29-1|TRBD1|TRBJ1-1|13|.
CSVGKTGGTEAFF
TGCAGCGTTGGGAAAACAGGGGGCACTGAAGCTTTCTTT
>TRBV10-3|TRBD2|TRBJ2-3|14|many
CAIGLAGATDTQYF
TGTGCCATCGGTCTAGCGGGGGCCACAGATACGCAGTATTTT
>TRBV10-3|TRBD2|TRBJ2-1|15|few
CAISDKRGDYNEQFF
TGTGCCATCAGTGACAAGCGGGGAGATTACAATGAGCAGTTCTTC
>TRBV7-2|TRBD2|TRBJ2-1|15|.
CASSLTSGGVYEQFF
TGTGCCAGCAGCTTAACGAGCGGGGGGGTATATGAGCAGTTCTTC
>TRBV20-1|.|TRBJ2-3|16|.
CSALKPRRRGTDTQYF
TGCAGTGCTTTGAAACCCAGGCGCCGTGGCACAGATACGCAGTATTTT